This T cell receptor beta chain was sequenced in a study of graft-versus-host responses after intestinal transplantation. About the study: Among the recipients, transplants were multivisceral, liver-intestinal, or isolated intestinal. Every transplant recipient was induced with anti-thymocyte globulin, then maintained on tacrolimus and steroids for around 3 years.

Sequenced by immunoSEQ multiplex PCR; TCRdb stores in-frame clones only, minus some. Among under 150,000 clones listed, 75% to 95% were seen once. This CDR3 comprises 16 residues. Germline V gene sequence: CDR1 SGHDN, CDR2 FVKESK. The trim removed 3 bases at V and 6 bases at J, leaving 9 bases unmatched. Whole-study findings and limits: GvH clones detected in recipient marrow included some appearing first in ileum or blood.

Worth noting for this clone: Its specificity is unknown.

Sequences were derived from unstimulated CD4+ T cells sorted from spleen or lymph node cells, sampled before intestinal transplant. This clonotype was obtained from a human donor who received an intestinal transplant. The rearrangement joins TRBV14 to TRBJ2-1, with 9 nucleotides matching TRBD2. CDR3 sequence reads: CASSQLKSSGINEQFF. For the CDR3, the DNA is TGTGCCAGCAGCCAGTTGAAGTCTAGCGGGATCAATGAGCAGTTCTTC.